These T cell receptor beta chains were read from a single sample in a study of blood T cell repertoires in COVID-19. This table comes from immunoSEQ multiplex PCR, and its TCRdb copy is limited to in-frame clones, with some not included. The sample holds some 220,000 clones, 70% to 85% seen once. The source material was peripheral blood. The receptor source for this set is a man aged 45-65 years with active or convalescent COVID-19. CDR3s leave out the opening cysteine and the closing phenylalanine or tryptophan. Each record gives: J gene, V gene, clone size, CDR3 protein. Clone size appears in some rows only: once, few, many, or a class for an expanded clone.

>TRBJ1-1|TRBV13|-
ASSPERNTEAF
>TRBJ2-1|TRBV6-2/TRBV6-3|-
ASSSLSGGAPYNEQF
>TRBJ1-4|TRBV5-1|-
ASSFGTGNEKLF
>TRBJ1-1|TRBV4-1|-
ASSQDNRGGREAF
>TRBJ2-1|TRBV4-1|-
ASSPPPGLAGFEQF
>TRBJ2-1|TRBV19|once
ASSPGLAGPF
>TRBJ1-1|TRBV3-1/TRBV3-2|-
ASSQSDRNTEAF
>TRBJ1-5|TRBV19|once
ASSPGSSNQPQH
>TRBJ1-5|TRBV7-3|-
ASSSIDREGNQPQH
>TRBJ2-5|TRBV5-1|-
ASEAPWTLQETQY
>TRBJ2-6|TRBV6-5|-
ASSYSGANVLT
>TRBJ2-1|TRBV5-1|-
ASSFSQGTWYNEQF
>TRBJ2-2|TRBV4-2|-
ASSQGLWNRGELF
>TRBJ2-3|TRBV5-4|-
ASRGAQSTDTQY
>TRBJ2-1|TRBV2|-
AILPLGRNEQF
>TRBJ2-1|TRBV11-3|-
ASSLVGRGNYNEQF
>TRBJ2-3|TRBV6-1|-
ASSEPPFSDTQY
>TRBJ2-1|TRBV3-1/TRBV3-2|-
ASSQTSGDNEQF
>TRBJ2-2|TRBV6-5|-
ASSSHRVAGELF
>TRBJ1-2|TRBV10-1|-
ASTSGYT
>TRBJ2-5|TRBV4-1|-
ASSFGQQETQY
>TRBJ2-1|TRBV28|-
ASSSYVTTSGRVDEQF
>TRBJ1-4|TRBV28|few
ASSPGTGSLAGEKLF
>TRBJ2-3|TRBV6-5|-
ASSLGTVGDTQY
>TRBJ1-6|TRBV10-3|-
AISEVESPLH
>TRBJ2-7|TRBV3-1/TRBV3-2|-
ASSPRTSGILEQY
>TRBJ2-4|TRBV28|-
ASSAIGTAKNIQY
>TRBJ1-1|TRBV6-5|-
ASSYTGEAF
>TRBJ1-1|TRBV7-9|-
ASSPSGIETEAF
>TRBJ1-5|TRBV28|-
ASSLKGGKH
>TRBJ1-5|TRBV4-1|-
ASSHRQGALDQPQH
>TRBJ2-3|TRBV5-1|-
ASSLDLAGDTQY
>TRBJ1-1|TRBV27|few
ASSSPGRGTEAF
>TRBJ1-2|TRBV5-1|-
ASSLGAGAVGYT
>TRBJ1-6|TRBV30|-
AWSRASSYNSPLH
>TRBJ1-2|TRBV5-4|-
ASSLYGQGDYGYT
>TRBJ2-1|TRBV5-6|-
ASSLWGLADSYNEQF
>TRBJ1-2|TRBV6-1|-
ASSEARGSYGYT
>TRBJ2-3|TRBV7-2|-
ASSGGSRQY
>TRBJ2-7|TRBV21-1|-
ASSNATSGRRYEQY
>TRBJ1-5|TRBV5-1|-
ARQVNQPQH
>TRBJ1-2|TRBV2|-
ASSLQGPNYGYT
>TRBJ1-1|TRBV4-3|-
ASSHRHSENTEAF
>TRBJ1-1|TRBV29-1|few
SVNLNTEAF
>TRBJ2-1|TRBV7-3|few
ASSFAGDNEQF
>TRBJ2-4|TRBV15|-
ATSGGAGRNIQY
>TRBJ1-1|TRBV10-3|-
AISDLTGIEAF
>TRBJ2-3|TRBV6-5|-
ASRRSGPTDTQY
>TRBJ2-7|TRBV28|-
ASSSLPSAISSYEQY
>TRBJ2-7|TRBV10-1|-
ASSPRGLAGAVHEQY
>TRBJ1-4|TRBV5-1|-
ASSWDSYTNEKLF
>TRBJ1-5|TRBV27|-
ASSLWPILPGNQPQH